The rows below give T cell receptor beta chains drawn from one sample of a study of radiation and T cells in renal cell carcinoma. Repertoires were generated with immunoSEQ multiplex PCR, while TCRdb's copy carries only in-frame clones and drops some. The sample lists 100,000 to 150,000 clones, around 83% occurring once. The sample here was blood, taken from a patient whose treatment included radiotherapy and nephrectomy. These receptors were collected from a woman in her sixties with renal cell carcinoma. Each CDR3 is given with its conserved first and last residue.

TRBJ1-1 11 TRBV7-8 CASSLGVRAFF
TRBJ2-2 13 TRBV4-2 CASSRQGSGELFF
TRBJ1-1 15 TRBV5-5 CASSSPGQGVTEAFF
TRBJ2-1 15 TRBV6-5 CASSVSGTEYNEQFF
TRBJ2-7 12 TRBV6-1 CASSKGAYEQYF
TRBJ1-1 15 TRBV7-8 CASSSFKGHFSEAFF
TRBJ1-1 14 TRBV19 CALNPGRPNTEAFF
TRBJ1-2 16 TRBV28 CASSTLTGRRLYGYTF
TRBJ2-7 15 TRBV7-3 CASSPVGTGFHEQYF
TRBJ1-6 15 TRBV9 CASSVGTAGNSPLHF
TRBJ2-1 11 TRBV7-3 CASSPGVKQFF
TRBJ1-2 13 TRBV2 CASSEVAVYGYTF
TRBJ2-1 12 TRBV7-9 CASSLGGDEQFF
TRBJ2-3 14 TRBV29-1 CSARGLAGTDTQYF
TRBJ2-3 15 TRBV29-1 CSVERGTGNSDTQYF
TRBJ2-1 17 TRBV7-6 CASSRDRFLAKPGEQFF
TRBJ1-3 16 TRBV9 CASSGTSGGGGNTIYF
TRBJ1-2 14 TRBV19 CATVSSRFNYGYTF
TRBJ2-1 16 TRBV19 CASSISGQGPYNEQFF
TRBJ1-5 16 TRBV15 CATSRDRTGGGQPQHF
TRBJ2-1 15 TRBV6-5 CASRRRTSSYNEQFF
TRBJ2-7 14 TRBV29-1 CSASTGASSYEQYF
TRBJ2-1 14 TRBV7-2 CASSPSGNLNEQFF
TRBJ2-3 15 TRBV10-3 CAISGDKETTDTQYF
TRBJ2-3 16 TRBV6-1 CASSDRFGGARDTQYF
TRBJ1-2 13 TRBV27 CASSLGRGRGYTF
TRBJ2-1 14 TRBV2 CASTGQGSYNEQFF
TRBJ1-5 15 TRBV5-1 CASSFTGTENQPQHF
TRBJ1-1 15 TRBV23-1 CASSPMTGENTEAFF
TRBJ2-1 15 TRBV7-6 CASSLGPSGIGEQFF
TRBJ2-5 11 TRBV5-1 CASLEQETQYF
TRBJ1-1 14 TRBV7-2 CASSLEGRDTEAFF
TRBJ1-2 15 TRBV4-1 CASSQVPGTLYGYTF
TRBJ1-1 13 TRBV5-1 CASSSTQNTEAFF
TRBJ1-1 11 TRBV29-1 CSGNRDREAFF
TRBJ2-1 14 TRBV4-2 CASSQAGSNNEQFF
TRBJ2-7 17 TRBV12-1 CASSYPNRQGAWHEQYF